The 16 T cell receptor beta chains below were found in one sample sequenced in a study of shared clonotypes between healthy human individuals. CD45RO-negative, CCR7-positively selected cells formed the naive CD8 fraction, excluding terminally differentiated effector memory CD45RA+ cells. TCRdb keeps only in-frame clones here, not all; method: immunoSEQ multiplex PCR. The sample has over 2,000,000 clones, around 93% seen once. Sequenced: naive CD8+ T cells from PBMCs. The receptors stem from a man between 18 and 29 years old in good health. Some clones in this sample may be carry-over from other donors' samples.

The rearrangement links TRBV4-3 to TRBJ1-5; no clear D. From germline, CDR1 is LGHNA and CDR2 YSLEER. The CDR3 sequence is 16 residues long. Trimming pared 0 bases from V and 4 bases from J, leaving 13 bases between. This CDR3 reads CASSQDRWRANQPQHF. CDR3 DNA sequence: TGCGCCAGCAGCCAAGATAGGTGGAGAGCTAATCAGCCCCAGCATTTT.

The chain recombines TRBV4-3 with TRBJ1-1; D not certain. V lost 3 bases, J lost 4 bases, and 15 bases lay in between. CDR1 and CDR2 from the germline V gene are LGHNA and YSLEER. The CDR3 runs 15 residues. CDR3 amino acids: CASSQDYRALTEAFF. Written as DNA, the CDR3 is TGCGCCAGCAGCCAGGATTACCGGGCACTCACTGAAGCTTTCTTT.

This chain links TRBV6-5 with TRBJ2-1; D remains ambiguous. Trimming stripped 2 bases from V and 7 bases from J, with 9 bases between. From germline, CDR1 is MNHEY and CDR2 SVGAGI. The CDR3 has 13 amino acids. CDR3 nucleotides: TGTGCCAGCAGTTACGGCAATGGTAATGAGCAGTTCTTC. This sequence encodes CASSYGNGNEQFF.

The chain couples TRBV5-6 to TRBJ1-5; D not certain. CDR1 is SGHDT, CDR2 YYEEEE, per germline. CDR3 length: 13 residues. Trimming shortened V by 0 bases and J by 7 bases, and 8 bases separated the two germline ends. CDR3: CASSLGSGQPQHF. The CDR3 DNA follows: TGTGCCAGCAGCTTGGGGTCCGGACAGCCCCAGCATTTT.

This chain uses TRBV27 with TRBJ2-7, with TRBD2 matching over 9 bases. V dropped 2 bases and J dropped 0; count of bases not matched to a gene: 11. This CDR3 has 18 residues. The germline V gene has CDR1 MNHEY and CDR2 SMNVEV (reference sequence). The CDR3 reads CASSLGTEGLAHSYEQYF. CDR3 nucleotide sequence: TGTGCCAGCAGTTTAGGGACAGAGGGACTAGCTCACTCCTACGAGCAGTACTTC.

The gene calls are TRBV7-2 and TRBJ2-7; 10 positions match TRBD2. This CDR3 has 16 amino acids. From germline, CDR1 is SGHTA and CDR2 FQGNSA. V lost 4 bases, J lost 2 bases, and 8 bases stayed unmatched. The chain's CDR3 is CASSSRWTSGTYEQYF. The CDR3 nucleotides read TGTGCCAGCAGCTCCCGCTGGACTAGCGGTACCTACGAGCAGTACTTC.

V and J are TRBV9 and TRBJ1-4, with TRBD1 matching over 9 bases. This CDR3 contains 14 residues. V lost 3 bases and J lost 11; bases outside the gene matches: 8. Germline CDR1 reads SGDLS; CDR2 reads YYNGEE. The CDR3 DNA is TGTGCCAGCAGCGGACCGGGACAGGGAGAGAAACTGTTTTTT. Its translation is CASSGPGQGEKLFF.

V is TRBV9 and J is TRBJ2-7, with D perhaps matching TRBD1 (6 bases). CDR1 and CDR2 from the germline V gene are SGDLS and YYNGEE. There are 13 residues in the CDR3. The ends were cut back, 3 bases at V and 5 bases at J, with 12 bases in the middle. In DNA, the CDR3 is TGTGCCAGCAGCGGACGGGACATCCACGAGCAGTACTTC. This sequence encodes CASSGRDIHEQYF.

The V gene is TRBV6-6, the J gene TRBJ2-7; 9 bases line up with TRBD2. With V trimmed by 4 bases and J by 9 bases, 16 bases remained unmatched. The CDR3 is made up of 16 amino acids. Germline CDR1 reads MNHNY; CDR2 reads SVGAGI (reference sequence). CDR3 in DNA: TGTGCCAGCAGTTCACTAGCGGGCCGACTCCTAAGCGGGCAGTACTTC. Translated, it gives CASSSLAGRLLSGQYF.

DNA for the CDR3: TGTGCCAGCTGCGAGACTAGCCAAGAGACCCAGTACTTC. As protein: CASCETSQETQYF. The chain links TRBV6-6 to TRBJ2-5, with D perhaps matching TRBD2 (6 bases). Trimming shortened V by 8 bases and J by 1 base, and 11 bases separated the two germline ends. The V gene's germline CDR1 is MNHNY and CDR2 SVGAGI (reference sequence). The CDR3 loop spans 13 amino acids.

DNA for the CDR3: TGCAGCGTTGCCGGGACAGGGAGCTCCTACGAGCAGTACTTC. It yields the protein CSVAGTGSSYEQYF. V and J are TRBV29-1 and TRBJ2-5; 9 bases are shared with TRBD1. The closer fit of TRBJ2-7 to the DNA end suggests the J call may be wrong. Germline V lookup: CDR1 SQVTM, CDR2 ANQGSEA. This CDR3 is built from 14 residues.

The chain employs TRBV5-1 and TRBJ1-4, with a possible D match to TRBD1 (5 bases). Per the germline V gene, CDR1 is SGHRS and CDR2 is YFSETQ. This CDR3 contains 16 residues. Trimming took 2 bases from V and 5 from J, leaving 16 bases between them. The CDR3 loop is CASSLSRDGENEKLFF. As DNA, the CDR3 is TGCGCCAGCAGCTTATCAAGGGACGGAGAAAATGAAAAACTGTTTTTT. The full variable domain, rest sourced from reference TRBV5-1 and TRBJ1-4, is KAGVTQTPRYLIKTRGQQVTLSCSPISGHRSVSWYQQTPGQGLQFLFEYFSETQRNKGNFPGRFSGRQFSNSRSEMNVSTLELGDSALYLCASSLSRDGENEKLFFGSGTQLSVL.

V and J are TRBV6-5 and TRBJ1-1; tentative D call: TRBD1 (5 bases). Germline CDR1 and CDR2: MNHEY and SVGAGI. Trimming stripped 0 bases from V and 5 bases from J, with 10 bases between. The CDR3 is made up of 14 amino acids. Here the CDR3 reads CASSYSGPATEAFF. The CDR3 nucleotides are TGTGCCAGCAGTTACTCGGGGCCGGCGACTGAAGCTTTCTTT.

The J gene is TRBJ2-2, the V gene TRBV7-8; D possibly corresponds to TRBD1 (5 bases). Trimming removed 5 bases from V and 6 bases from J, with 10 bases in between. This CDR3 region has 13 residues. The germline V gene has CDR1 SGHVS and CDR2 FQNEAQ. The CDR3 DNA is TGTGCCAGCAGCCCCAGGGTGTCCGGGGAGCTGTTTTTT. The encoded protein is CASSPRVSGELFF.

J is TRBJ2-3 and V is TRBV28; 7 bases are shared with TRBD2. V shed 3 bases, J shed 4 bases, and the junction held 13 bases outside the gene matches. The CDR3 contains 17 residues. From germline, CDR1 is MDHEN and CDR2 SYDVKM. CDR3 residues: CASSFRYQRDPSDTQYF. CDR3 DNA sequence: TGTGCCAGCAGTTTTCGGTACCAGCGGGACCCCTCAGATACGCAGTATTTT.

The chain recombines TRBV7-9 with TRBJ2-7; D unresolved. The CDR3 loop spans 14 amino acids. The germline V and J ends were trimmed by 0 bases and 5 bases, with 11 bases remaining between them. The germline gives CDR1 SEHNR, CDR2 FQNEAQ (reference sequence). The CDR3 DNA reads TGTGCCAGCAGCTTAGCGCTCTACCCGCACGAGCAGTACTTC. Amino acids: CASSLALYPHEQYF.